Below, one T cell receptor (beta chain) is given with its context. CDR1 and CDR2 from the germline V gene are LNHNV and YYDKDF (reference sequence). The CDR3 runs 13 residues. V lost 4 bases to trimming and J lost 6 bases, with 7 bases between them. The data were taken from a study of blood T cell repertoires in COVID-19. For the study at large: T cells, B-cell-depleted T cells, or PBMCs supplied cDNA or gDNA.

In the authors' workflow: The assay estimated nucleated cells by amplifying reference gene primers. Using immunoSEQ multiplex PCR, the repertoire was profiled, and TCRdb retains in-frame clones only, with some absent. V, J and clone size were drawn from that table, and D and trimming were deduced from the DNA. The table shows about 160,000 clones, with 90% occurring only once. The clonotype was recovered from a man between 60 and 70 years old with active or convalescent COVID-19. The sample comprised peripheral blood. The rearrangement uses TRBV15 and TRBJ1-6; the D is unclear. The CDR3 loop reads CATSTDFNSPLHF. The CDR3 DNA sequence: TGTGCCACCAGCACGGACTTTAATTCACCCCTCCACTTT.